Presented here are 32 T cell receptor beta chains from one specimen sequenced in a study of blood T cell repertoires in COVID-19. TCRdb keeps only in-frame clones here, not all; method: immunoSEQ multiplex PCR. The sample has more than 110,000 clones, approximately 90% seen once; the top ten hold 9.5% to 12%. The sample consisted of peripheral blood. These receptors originate from a woman older than 75 with acute or convalescent COVID-19.

The V call is TRBV3-1 (or the pseudogene TRBV3-2), the J call TRBJ1-3, with TRBD1 matching 7 bases. Germline assignment: CDR1 LGHDT and CDR2 YNNKEL (reference sequence). J gave up 0 bases and V 5 bases, and 10 bases lay outside the gene matches. The CDR3 is made up of 17 amino acids. CDR3 sequence reads: CASSSRDRYLSGNTIYF. CDR3 sequence (DNA): TGTGCCAGCAGCAGCCGGGACAGATACCTCTCTGGAAACACCATATATTTT.

In DNA form, the CDR3 reads TGTGCCAGCAGTTACAGGGTCGGGGAGATGAACACTGAAGCTTTCTTT. Protein: CASSYRVGEMNTEAFF. J is TRBJ1-1 and V is TRBV6-5; D ambiguous. Trimming removed 2 bases from V and 0 bases from J, with 13 bases in between. CDR1 is MNHEY and CDR2 is SVGAGI in the germline V gene. The CDR3 is 16 amino acids.

As DNA, the CDR3 is TGTGCCAGCAGTTGGACAGGGAAGGACACTGAAGCTTTCTTT. This gives the protein CASSWTGKDTEAFF. The J gene is TRBJ1-1, the V gene TRBV6-5; TRBD1 aligns across 8 bases. V shed 4 bases, J shed 3 bases, and the junction held 4 bases outside the gene matches. The CDR3 contains 14 residues. Germline CDR1 MNHEY, CDR2 SVGAGI.

This clone was observed a few times. The chain has TRBV5-5 and TRBJ2-7, with 7 bases fitting TRBD2. Germline-derived CDR1 and CDR2 are SGHKS and YYEKEE (reference sequence). The CDR3 runs to 13 residues. V was pared by 4 bases and J by 5 bases, with 6 bases of the junction left unmatched. The CDR3 DNA sequence: TGTGCCAGCAGCCCCCCGGGAGGCGACGAGCAGTACTTC. Amino acids: CASSPPGGDEQYF.

The chain couples TRBV12-3 or TRBV12-4 to TRBJ1-6, with unresolved D. Trimming took off 3 bases at V and 7 bases at J, with 7 bases between the two ends. The CDR3 runs 13 residues. CDR3 loop: CASSFLLNSPLHF. The CDR3 DNA is TGTGCCAGCAGTTTTTTGCTAAATTCACCCCTCCACTTT.

This sequence joins TRBV30 and TRBJ1-5, with 9 bases identical to TRBD1. The CDR3 covers 17 residues. Trimming at V came to 4 bases and at J to 1 base, leaving 11 bases not matched to a gene. CDR1 is GTSNPN and CDR2 is SVGIG in the germline V gene (reference sequence). Here the CDR3 DNA reads TGTGCCTGGACGCCGGGACAGGGAGCCTGGAGCAATCAGCCCCAGCATTTT. Its translation: CAWTPGQGAWSNQPQHF.

This clone was observed a single time. The chain joins TRBV29-1 to TRBJ2-1, with TRBD2 matching 12 bases. Germline CDR1 is SQVTM and CDR2 is ANQGSEA. The V and J ends lost 7 bases and 0 bases, in that order; junction bases with no gene match: 10. This CDR3 has 17 amino acids. CDR3 DNA: TGCAGCGCCGAAGGGACTAGCGGGCAAAGCTCCTACAATGAGCAGTTCTTC. It is translated as CSAEGTSGQSSYNEQFF.

CDR3: CASSISGGFYNEQFF. CDR3 nucleotide sequence: TGCGCCAGCAGCATTAGCGGGGGATTCTACAATGAGCAGTTCTTC. The rearrangement uses TRBV5-1 and TRBJ2-1; 9 bases align to TRBD2. This CDR3 comprises 15 residues. V dropped 4 bases and J dropped 3; count of bases not matched to a gene: 5. Germline V gene sequence: CDR1 SGHRS, CDR2 YFSETQ. The entire variable domain, with the rest obtained from reference TRBV5-1 and TRBJ2-1, is as follows: KAGVTQTPRYLIKTRGQQVTLSCSPISGHRSVSWYQQTPGQGLQFLFEYFSETQRNKGNFPGRFSGRQFSNSRSEMNVSTLELGDSALYLCASSISGGFYNEQFFGPGTRLTVL.

V gene TRBV4-1 combines with J gene TRBJ2-5, with a weak D call TRBD1 (5 bases). The CDR3 covers 14 residues. Trimming cost V 2 bases and J 2 bases, with 9 bases left between them. CDR1 and CDR2 from the germline V gene are MGHRA and YSYEKL. The CDR3, as DNA: TGCGCCAGCAGCCAAACAGGTTCACAAGAGACCCAGTACTTC. As protein: CASSQTGSQETQYF.

The chain combines TRBV25-1 with TRBJ2-3; D is unresolved. Germline V CDR1 and CDR2: MGHDK, SYGVNS. This CDR3 is built from 13 residues. Trimming stripped 6 bases from V and 1 base from J, with 8 bases between. DNA of the CDR3: TGTGCCAGCAGCCTACCCGGCACAGATACGCAGTATTTT. This translates into CASSLPGTDTQYF.

J is TRBJ2-7 and V is TRBV6-5, with D tentatively TRBD1 (6 bases). The CDR3 sequence is 15 residues long. Germline V gives CDR1 MNHEY, CDR2 SVGAGI. The V end was cut by 5 bases, the J end by 0 bases, with 14 bases between. The CDR3 bases are TGTGCCAGCAGTAATCAGGGGAGTCCCTCCTACGAGCAGTACTTC. Its translation is CASSNQGSPSYEQYF.

CDR3 protein: CASSPMDTYEKLFF. DNA for the CDR3: TGTGCCAGCTCACCAATGGACACTTATGAAAAACTGTTTTTT. The rearrangement joins TRBV18 to TRBJ1-4; maybe TRBD1 (5 bases). Per germline, CDR1 KGHSH and CDR2 LQKENI. The CDR3 covers 14 residues. V lost 2 bases, J lost 6 bases, and 10 bases lay in between. The variable domain in full, with the rest retrieved from reference TRBV18 and TRBJ1-4, is NAGVMQNPRHLVRRRGQEARLRCSPMKGHSHVYWYRQLPEEGLKFMVYLQKENIIDESGMPKERFSAEFPKEGPSILRIQQVVRGDSAAYFCASSPMDTYEKLFFGSGTQLSVL.

The chain recombines TRBV5-1 with TRBJ1-1; maybe TRBD1 (6 bases). This CDR3 is built from 14 residues. V lost 4 bases and J 5 bases, leaving 15 bases between the germline ends. Germline CDR1 and CDR2: SGHRS and YFSETQ. The CDR3 sequence is CASSMGTRETEAFF. Here the CDR3 DNA reads TGCGCCAGCAGCATGGGGACAAGGGAAACTGAAGCTTTCTTT.

This clone was found a few times. The CDR3 loop reads CASSLPTANTEAFF. The CDR3, as DNA: TGTGCCAGCAGCTTACCAACAGCGAACACTGAAGCTTTCTTT. The chain carries TRBV7-9 and TRBJ1-1, with D hard to call. Looked up from germline, CDR1 is SEHNR and CDR2 is FQNEAQ (reference sequence). The CDR3 length is 14 residues. V lost 2 bases and J lost 1, with 8 bases in between.

The chain links TRBV5-1 to TRBJ2-1, with a weak D call TRBD1 (6 bases). Germline assignment: CDR1 SGHRS and CDR2 YFSETQ. This CDR3 is 15 amino acids long. V gave up 5 bases and J gave up 6 bases, with 18 bases separating them. DNA for the CDR3: TGCGCCAGCAGGGGGGCGAGATATTCGATCAATGAGCAGTTCTTC. Protein sequence: CASRGARYSINEQFF.

The V gene is TRBV11-2, the J gene TRBJ2-7, with 7 bases identical to TRBD1. The junction had 9 bases not matched to a gene; V was cut back by 1 base and J by 6 bases. The length of the CDR3 is 15 residues. Germline CDR1 SGHAT, CDR2 FQNNGV. The CDR3 DNA follows: TGTGCCAGCAGCTTAGTAGGGGGCACCCTCCGCGAGCAGTACTTC. Amino acid sequence: CASSLVGGTLREQYF.

The genes are TRBV3-1 (or the pseudogene TRBV3-2) and TRBJ1-3; D perhaps matches TRBD1 (5 bases). V lost 8 bases to trimming and J lost 0 bases, with 11 bases between them. There are 14 residues in the CDR3. The germline CDR1 and CDR2 sequences are LGHDT and YNNKEL (reference sequence). In DNA, the CDR3 is TGTGCCAGCTCAAAGCAGGGCTCTGGAAACACCATATATTTT. This sequence encodes CASSKQGSGNTIYF.

This chain links TRBV6-5 with TRBJ2-2, with TRBD1 identical over 9 bases. Losses at the gene ends were 0 bases for V and 3 bases for J; bases not matched to a gene: 2. This CDR3 is built from 16 residues. Germline V gene sequence: CDR1 MNHEY, CDR2 SVGAGI. The CDR3 reads CASSYSRTGDTGELFF. The DNA for the CDR3 is TGTGCCAGCAGTTACTCACGGACAGGGGACACCGGGGAGCTGTTTTTT.

This rearrangement joins TRBV5-1 to TRBJ2-2, with TRBD2 identical over 9 bases. V trimming: 4 bases; J trimming: 4 bases; junction bases outside the gene matches: 8. CDR1 and CDR2 (germline): SGHRS, YFSETQ. This CDR3 is 16 amino acids long. The CDR3 is CASSATVSGGTGELFF. The CDR3 DNA is TGCGCCAGCAGCGCAACAGTTAGCGGGGGCACCGGGGAGCTGTTTTTT. Using reference TRBV5-1 and TRBJ2-2 for the parts outside the CDR3, the full variable domain is KAGVTQTPRYLIKTRGQQVTLSCSPISGHRSVSWYQQTPGQGLQFLFEYFSETQRNKGNFPGRFSGRQFSNSRSEMNVSTLELGDSALYLCASSATVSGGTGELFFGEGSRLTVL.

This clone was recorded only once. The chain carries TRBV19 and TRBJ1-1; the match to TRBD1 covers 7 bases. V trimming: 7 bases; J trimming: 5 bases; junction bases outside the gene matches: 10. Germline-derived CDR1 and CDR2 are LNHDA and SQIVND (reference sequence). CDR3 size: 14 residues. The CDR3, as DNA: TGTGCCAGTAAGACAGGGCAAAGTTATACTGAAGCTTTCTTT. Protein: CASKTGQSYTEAFF.

V is TRBV2 and J is TRBJ1-3; no firm D call. CDR1 SNHLY and CDR2 FYNNEI come from the germline V gene. This CDR3 is 14 amino acids long. V lost 8 bases to trimming and J lost 0 bases, with 11 bases between them. The CDR3 reads CASADGRSGNTIYF. The CDR3 nucleotides are TGTGCCAGCGCGGATGGTCGCTCTGGAAACACCATATATTTT.

This clone came up once. This chain connects TRBV5-8 to TRBJ1-2; D might be TRBD1 (6 bases). The CDR3 sequence is 13 residues long. Germline V CDR1 and CDR2: SGHTS, YDEGEE. The germline V and J ends were trimmed by 4 bases and 5 bases, with 12 bases remaining between them. In DNA form, the CDR3 reads TGTGCCAGCAGCACCCCGACAGGATATGGCTACACCTTC. Translated, it gives CASSTPTGYGYTF. Combining the CDR3 with reference TRBV5-8 and TRBJ1-2 gives the whole variable domain EAGVTQSPTHLIKTRGQQATLRCSPISGHTSVYWYQQALGLGLQFLLWYDEGEERNRGNFPPRFSGRQFPNYSSELNVNALELEDSALYLCASSTPTGYGYTFGSGTRLTVV.

The CDR3 protein is CASRPRTGATPRAKNIQYF. In nucleotides, the CDR3 is TGCGCCAGCAGACCGCGGACAGGGGCAACCCCGAGGGCCAAAAACATTCAGTACTTC. The chain recombines TRBV10-2 with TRBJ2-4; TRBD1 aligns across 9 bases. Germline CDR1 WSHSY, CDR2 SAAADI. J lost 1 base, V lost 6 bases, and 16 bases had no gene match. The CDR3 contains 19 residues.

The rearrangement uses TRBV18 and TRBJ2-1, with a possible D match to TRBD2 (5 bases). The V gene lost 2 bases and the J gene lost 8 bases, with 16 bases spanning the gap. There are 15 residues in the CDR3. Germline V gene sequence: CDR1 KGHSH, CDR2 LQKENI. CDR3 sequence (DNA): TGTGCCAGCTCACCAGCGGCTAGCAGCGATTATGAGCAGTTCTTC. Translation gives CASSPAASSDYEQFF. Together with reference TRBV18 and TRBJ2-1, the CDR3 gives the full variable domain: NAGVMQNPRHLVRRRGQEARLRCSPMKGHSHVYWYRQLPEEGLKFMVYLQKENIIDESGMPKERFSAEFPKEGPSILRIQQVVRGDSAAYFCASSPAASSDYEQFFGPGTRLTVL.

V gene TRBV2 combines with J gene TRBJ1-3, with D maybe TRBD1 (5 bases). CDR3 size: 16 residues. The V gene's germline CDR1 is SNHLY and CDR2 FYNNEI. V lost 3 bases to trimming and J lost 0 bases, with 12 bases between them. CDR3 sequence (DNA): TGTGCCAGCAGTGACCAGGGAAGGTTCTCTGGAAACACCATATATTTT. Amino acids: CASSDQGRFSGNTIYF.

The V and J genes are TRBV10-3 and TRBJ1-5; D ambiguous. The CDR3 loop spans 15 amino acids. The ends were cut back, 0 bases at V and 6 bases at J, with 12 bases in the middle. Germline CDR1 ENHRY, CDR2 SYGVKD. The CDR3 reads CAISESGSLSQPQHF. In DNA form, the CDR3 reads TGTGCCATCAGTGAGTCGGGCAGCTTAAGTCAGCCCCAGCATTTT.

V is TRBV27 and J is TRBJ1-1; possibly TRBD1 for D (5 bases). The CDR3 runs to 15 residues. Germline CDR1 is MNHEY and CDR2 is SMNVEV (reference sequence). V lost 3 bases and J 1 base, leaving 12 bases between the germline ends. The CDR3 DNA is TGTGCCAGCAGTTTTCAGGGAGGGGAGAACACTGAAGCTTTCTTT. Translating gives CASSFQGGENTEAFF.

The chain employs TRBV6-5 and TRBJ2-5; a weak D match, TRBD2 (6 bases). CDR3 length: 15 amino acids. Germline values: CDR1 MNHEY, CDR2 SVGAGI. With 0 bases removed from V and 1 base from J, the gap between germline ends came to 9 bases. CDR3 region: CASSYSAGPQETQYF. In nucleotides, the CDR3 is TGTGCCAGCAGTTACTCGGCGGGGCCCCAAGAGACCCAGTACTTC.

CDR3 region: CAISEMPQGFGGNTIYF. The CDR3 region has the DNA TGTGCCATCAGTGAGATGCCCCAGGGATTCGGTGGAAACACCATATATTTT. The chain recombines TRBV10-3 with TRBJ1-3, with D possibly TRBD1 on 5 matching bases. The V gene lost 2 bases and the J gene lost 3 bases, with 17 bases spanning the gap. The length of the CDR3 is 17 residues. Germline CDR1 reads ENHRY; CDR2 reads SYGVKD.

The chain combines TRBV5-4 with TRBJ2-3; 9 bases match TRBD2. V dropped 0 bases and J dropped 5; count of bases not matched to a gene: 10. The CDR3 loop spans 17 amino acids. Germline values: CDR1 SGHNT, CDR2 YYREEE (reference sequence). CDR3 bases: TGTGCCAGCAGCTTGGGGTCTAGCGGGGCCTTTGGAGATACGCAGTATTTT. The encoded protein is CASSLGSSGAFGDTQYF.

The gene calls are TRBV19 and TRBJ1-1, with TRBD1 identical over 7 bases. The CDR3 extends over 14 amino acids. CDR1 is LNHDA and CDR2 is SQIVND in the germline V gene (reference sequence). V dropped 6 bases and J dropped 5; count of bases not matched to a gene: 9. The CDR3 loop is CASSRQGGGTEAFF. Here the CDR3 DNA reads TGTGCCAGTAGCCGACAGGGCGGGGGGACTGAAGCTTTCTTT.

The chain has TRBV4-3 and TRBJ1-1; 11 bases map to TRBD1. CDR3 length equals 13 residues. Germline-derived CDR1 and CDR2 are LGHNA and YSLEER. The trim removed 5 bases at V and 5 bases at J, leaving 1 base unmatched. CDR3 region: CASSGQGATEAFF. The CDR3 coding sequence is TGCGCCAGCAGCGGACAGGGGGCGACTGAAGCTTTCTTT.